This entry describes one T cell receptor beta chain. The data derive from a study of cytotoxic CD8 clonotypes in ibrutinib-treated CLL. Sequenced by immunoSEQ multiplex PCR; TCRdb stores in-frame clones only, minus some. Here the sample spans 52,000 or so clones, around 52% being singletons. The sequenced sample was PBMCs, obtained at disease progression, from a patient treated with ibrutinib. The source is a human donor with chronic lymphocytic leukemia.

The CDR3 DNA reads TGTGCCAGCAGTTTACTGGGTGGGGAGGGAGCTTTCTTT. Encoded protein: CASSLLGGEGAFF. This chain joins TRBV27 and TRBJ1-1; D not resolved. Between the trimmed V and J ends, which lost 2 bases and 10 bases, there was a span of 14 bases. CDR1 and CDR2 from the germline V gene are MNHEY and SMNVEV (reference sequence). The CDR3 runs 13 residues.